These T cell receptor beta chains were read from a single sample in a study of blood T cell repertoires in COVID-19. Data came from immunoSEQ multiplex PCR; TCRdb stores just in-frame clones and leaves some out. The sample contains around 140,000 clones, more than 80% of which appear only once. The sample comprised peripheral blood. The origin of the receptors is a human donor in a cohort sampled during active COVID-19. CDR3s include the opening cysteine and the closing phenylalanine or tryptophan. Fields, in order: V gene, CDR3 protein.

>TRBV6-1
CASSDVTGGNTGELFF
>TRBV15
CATSRDLPGLADQETQYF
>TRBV11-2
CASSPLAGGYGYTF
>TRBV18
CASSPQPPYSGGYGYTF
>TRBV7-2
CASSFKGRGPPLHF
>TRBV6-5
CASGSRDRVEKLFF
>TRBV6-1
CASSERGLRSGNTIYF
>TRBV28
CASRKQGVGSYEQYF
>TRBV5-1
CASSLTGSSYNEQFF
>TRBV12-5
CASGLAPGRAGQPQHF
>TRBV7-3
CASSSRGDGESYTF
>TRBV5-1
CASSLDFSPGGYEQYF
>TRBV21-1
CASSKVTGGTDTQYF
>TRBV5-1
CASSLETGGNPYEQYF
>TRBV19
CASSMGAGDTQYF
>TRBV29-1
CSVGLLASGWNTGELFF
>TRBV4-1
CASSHGGSYEQYF
>TRBV2
CASSVGTRDRWSQHF
>TRBV24-1
CATSDPDRSSGANVLTF
>TRBV27
CASSRTAQETQYF
>TRBV2
CASNLGTSGAQETQYF
>TRBV7-9
CASSKNADRASEAFF
>TRBV2
CASRTGSYEQYF
>TRBV5-8
CASSSRQGGFF
>TRBV7-2
CASSQRGYGYTF
>TRBV4-1
CASSQGDISPQHF
>TRBV5-6
CASSPDRGGGNTIYF
>TRBV2
CASSEGAGQENTEAFF
>TRBV29-1
CSVGGQGNEQYF
>TRBV5-5
CASSLIAGGVYGYTF
>TRBV18
CASSNTGYTGELFF
>TRBV2
CASVPMGQVSYEQYF
>TRBV2
CASSAGLAGLRETQYF
>TRBV7-9
CASSLSSHNEQFF
>TRBV11-2
CASEGNTGELFF
>TRBV9
CASSVARTGPDEQFF
>TRBV25-1
CASSPTEIGEKLFF
>TRBV5-8
CASSLIRQENWGNTEAFF
>TRBV24-1
CATSDSTVGSRTEAFF
>TRBV7-9
CASSWMTGGNGYTF
>TRBV5-1
CASSLGPRDNEQFF
>TRBV4-1
CASSQTRDRSSEAFF
>TRBV7-7
CASSWGTGENTGELFF
>TRBV19
CASSIDQGNYGYTF
>TRBV7-2
CASSLGVGLSYNEQFF
>TRBV7-3
CASSLRGFYNEQFF
>TRBV10-3
CAISESVGGTTF
>TRBV18
CASSPTGVGANVLTF
>TRBV5-1
CASSLGQGRDTQYF
>TRBV19
CATRGRTLGHNEQFF
>TRBV5-1
CASSWDRKNIQYF
>TRBV3-1/TRBV3-2
CASNQWDRYNEQFF
>TRBV12-3/TRBV12-4
CASSLGPNNEQFF